Ten or more counts support the clone carrying this TCR beta chain. The antigen is unknown. The sample originates from a study of T-cell memory formation after mild COVID-19. General study findings and limits: Researchers report contracting CD4+ clones mostly in CM and EM, with CD8+ clones in EMRA. Clones contracting over day 15 to 85 were CD4/CD8 balanced, with later expanders leaning CD4+. The appearance of some responding clones in pre-infection memory suggested that cross-reactive memory joined.

5'RACE primed from the constant segment yielded TCR alpha and TCR beta cDNA libraries bearing sample barcodes and UMIs. One entry per CDR3 protein, called by TCRdb with MiXCR from the 5' RACE reads. The sample records 530,000 or so distinct CDR3 sequences, around 16% being singletons. The CDR3 is 15 residues long. V shed 5 bases and J shed 5 bases, with 22 bases lying between them. Germline V gene data show CDR1 as DFQATT and CDR2 as SNEGSKA (reference sequence). The sample comprised PBMCs or a T cell subset sorted from them (not recorded which). The chain recombines TRBV20-1 with TRBJ2-7, with unresolved D. This sequence originates from an adult woman who had mild COVID-19 (a few samples of this study predate the infection). Cell type and time point are not known. DNA for the CDR3: TGCAGTGCTCATGAGGCAGGAACCCCTCGGAACGAGCAGTACTTC. Encoded protein: CSAHEAGTPRNEQYF.